This passage covers 24 T cell receptor beta chains from one sample sequenced in a study of T cell repertoires in cytomegalovirus infection. TCRdb called the reads again in MiXCR, with one record for every CDR3 protein. The table lists about a million distinct CDR3 sequences, around 32% of them singletons. No antigens are known for them. The material was cultured CD8+ T cells from PBMCs, obtained from culture after CMV antigen stimulation. The receptors shown here come from a human donor in good health (CMV status not recorded). Some clones in this sample may be carry-over from other donors' samples.

This clonotype was picked up a small number of times. The V call is TRBV27, the J call TRBJ2-5, with D perhaps matching TRBD1 (6 bases). V lost 8 bases and J 0 bases, leaving 19 bases between the germline ends. The CDR3 length is 16 residues. Germline values: CDR1 MNHEY, CDR2 SMNVEV (reference sequence). As DNA, the CDR3 is TGTGCCAGCTCCAACCCCAGGGGACGGTACCAAGAGACCCAGTACTTC. As protein: CASSNPRGRYQETQYF.

The V and J genes are TRBV27 and TRBJ2-2; no clear D. Trimming shortened V by 11 bases and J by 0 bases, and 10 bases separated the two germline ends. Germline lookup yields CDR1 MNHEY and CDR2 SMNVEV (reference sequence). The CDR3 contains 13 residues. The CDR3 loop is CADGFSNTGELFF. CDR3 in DNA: TGTGCCGACGGATTTTCGAACACCGGGGAGCTGTTTTTT.

The chain combines TRBV6-2 or TRBV6-3 with TRBJ1-5, with unresolved D. The CDR3 extends over 14 amino acids. From germline, CDR1 is MNHEY and CDR2 SVGEGT. V was pared by 6 bases and J by 1 base, with 10 bases between. The CDR3 bases are TGTGCCAGCAGGGAAGGGTTGAGCAATCAGCCCCAGCATTTT. Translated: CASREGLSNQPQHF.

This clonotype turned up a few times. V is TRBV6-2 or TRBV6-3 and J is TRBJ2-1; 9 bases map to TRBD2. The CDR3 contains 19 residues. CDR1 is MNHEY, CDR2 SVGEGT, per germline. The J segment lost 0 bases and the V segment lost 0 bases, leaving 9 bases of the junction unmatched. The CDR3 here is CASSYSRAGGTSSYNEQFF. The CDR3 bases are TGTGCCAGCAGTTACTCGAGAGCGGGGGGCACCAGCTCCTACAATGAGCAGTTCTTC.

This clonotype appeared once. The V and J genes are TRBV4-1 and TRBJ2-1; D is uncertain. V gave up 3 bases and J gave up 8 bases, with 8 bases separating them. Germline V gene sequence: CDR1 MGHRA, CDR2 YSYEKL. This CDR3 contains 12 residues. The CDR3 DNA reads TGCGCCAGCAGCCACGGCGTATATGAGCAGTTCTTC. This gives the protein CASSHGVYEQFF.

The CDR3 sequence is CASSPGPASGNNEQFF. Written as DNA, the CDR3 is TGCGCCAGCAGCCCTGGCCCGGCTAGCGGGAACAATGAGCAGTTCTTC. This chain connects TRBV4-3 to TRBJ2-1; TRBD2 agrees at 9 bases. With 4 bases clipped from V and 5 bases from J, the junction kept 9 bases outside the gene matches. Germline V gene sequence: CDR1 LGHNA, CDR2 YSLEER. The CDR3 consists of 16 residues.

The chain is built from TRBV6-1 and TRBJ2-3, with D perhaps TRBD2 (5 bases). There are 15 residues in the CDR3. V was cut by 10 bases and J by 3 bases, with 20 bases left in between. Germline CDR1 MNHNS, CDR2 SASEGT. CDR3 amino acids: CATPRGPRTTDTQYF. CDR3 in DNA: TGTGCCACCCCGAGAGGACCGCGGACTACAGATACGCAGTATTTT.

A remark on this clonotype: A read error may be the cause here, since a much bigger clone is one base away. The chain recombines TRBV4-3 with TRBJ2-1; D gene uncertain. The CDR3 has 14 residues. The ends were cut back, 4 bases at V and 1 base at J, with 8 bases in the middle. In germline, CDR1 is LGHNA, CDR2 YSLEER. The CDR3 sequence: CASSREASYNEQFF. The CDR3 coding sequence is TGCGCCAGCAGCCGCGAGGCGTCCTACAATGAGCAGTTCTTC.

The chain joins TRBV28 to TRBJ1-1, with 9 nucleotides matching TRBD1. V gave up 8 bases and J gave up 7 bases; unmatched junction bases: 17. Germline V gene sequence: CDR1 MDHEN, CDR2 SYDVKM. CDR3 length equals 16 residues. Here the CDR3 DNA reads TGTGCCAGCTGCCCCAGACAGGGGGGGGAACAGGGTGAAGCTTTCTTT. Its translation: CASCPRQGGEQGEAFF.

This clonotype appeared many times. The J gene is TRBJ2-2, the V gene TRBV7-2, with 8 bases fitting TRBD1. The CDR3 has 16 amino acids. Trimming at V came to 7 bases and at J to 6 bases, leaving 13 bases not matched to a gene. Germline CDR1 reads SGHTA; CDR2 reads FQGNSA. The CDR3 here is CASTTLTGDKSGELFF. CDR3 sequence (DNA): TGTGCCAGCACCACACTGACAGGGGATAAATCCGGGGAGCTGTTTTTT.

This clonotype was counted between two and nine times. The chain employs TRBV9 and TRBJ1-2; 10 positions match TRBD1. Per germline, CDR1 SGDLS and CDR2 YYNGEE. The length of the CDR3 is 15 residues. V was clipped by 3 bases and J by 4 bases; unmatched bases: 6. The CDR3 nucleotides read TGTGCCAGCAGCGCAGGGACAGGGGACAGCTATGGCTACACCTTC. Protein: CASSAGTGDSYGYTF.

The V and J genes are TRBV24-1 and TRBJ2-3; the match to TRBD2 covers 8 bases. This CDR3 is built from 15 residues. Trimming took 4 bases from V and 4 from J; bases not matched to a gene: 6. Germline V lookup: CDR1 KGHDR, CDR2 SFDVKD. CDR3 sequence (DNA): TGTGCCACCAGTGAGGGCAGCGGGGGTTCAGATACGCAGTATTTT. It codes for CATSEGSGGSDTQYF.

This clonotype was seen just once. This chain links TRBV14 with TRBJ2-5; D is possibly TRBD1 (5 bases). CDR1 and CDR2 from the germline V gene are SGHDN and FVKESK. The V gene lost 6 bases and the J gene lost 3 bases, with 11 bases spanning the gap. The length of the CDR3 is 13 residues. CDR3 residues: CASRGLGEETQYF. CDR3 coding DNA: TGTGCCAGCAGAGGGCTAGGGGAAGAGACCCAGTACTTC.

This clonotype showed up just a few times. J is TRBJ1-3 and V is TRBV19, with 9 positions matching TRBD1. V trimming: 5 bases; J trimming: 3 bases; junction bases outside the gene matches: 5. Germline CDR1 LNHDA, CDR2 SQIVND (reference sequence). CDR3 size: 15 residues. The CDR3 is CASSRDRASGNTIYF. Written as DNA, the CDR3 is TGTGCCAGTAGTCGGGACAGGGCGAGTGGAAACACCATATATTTT. Variable domain in full (rest from reference TRBV19 and TRBJ1-3): DGGITQSPKYLFRKEGQNVTLSCEQNLNHDAMYWYRQDPGQGLRLIYYSQIVNDFQKGDIAEGYSVSREKKESFPLTVTSAQKNPTAFYLCASSRDRASGNTIYFGEGSWLTVV.

About this clonotype: Possible read error: a much larger clone is one base away. The genes are TRBV7-6 and TRBJ2-1; TRBD2 matches at 11 bases. Germline V lookup: CDR1 SGHVS, CDR2 FNYEAQ. This CDR3 comprises 17 residues. The CDR3 DNA reads as TGTGCCAGCAGCTTACTAGCGGGGGGCTCCTCCTGCAATGAGCAGTTCTTC. Residues: CASSLLAGGSSCNEQFF.

Many counts were recorded for this clonotype. This rearrangement joins TRBV7-6 to TRBJ1-1, with D maybe TRBD1 (6 bases). The germline V gene has CDR1 SGHVS and CDR2 FNYEAQ. Deletions cut 5 bases from V and 1 base from J, with 11 bases between. There are 14 residues in the CDR3. For the CDR3, the DNA is TGTGCCAGCAGCCCGGGGACAACGAACACTGAAGCTTTCTTT. Translation: CASSPGTTNTEAFF. Together with reference TRBV7-6 and TRBJ1-1, the CDR3 gives the full variable domain: GAGVSQSPRYKVTKRGQDVALRCDPISGHVSLYWYRQALGQGPEFLTYFNYEAQQDKSGLPNDRFSAERPEGSISTLTIQRTEQRDSAMYRCASSPGTTNTEAFFGQGTRLTVV.

This clonotype was observed a few times. J is TRBJ1-5 and V is TRBV7-8; 9 nucleotides line up with TRBD1. V lost 3 bases, J lost 5 bases, and 8 bases stayed unmatched. Germline CDR1 reads SGHVS; CDR2 reads FQNEAQ. The CDR3 sequence is 16 residues long. The CDR3 nucleotides read TGTGCCAGCAGCTTCTTCCCGGGACAGGGTGATCAGCCCCAGCATTTT. This sequence encodes CASSFFPGQGDQPQHF.

The CDR3 bases are TGCGCCAGCAGCTCAGACAGCCGTTATGGCTACACCTTC. This sequence encodes CASSSDSRYGYTF. The chain combines TRBV4-1 with TRBJ1-2; a weak D match, TRBD1 (5 bases). The CDR3 has 13 residues. The germline CDR1 and CDR2 sequences are MGHRA and YSYEKL. V lost 5 bases and J lost 5, with 12 bases in between.

The chain is built from TRBV12-3 or TRBV12-4 and TRBJ2-5, with 9 positions matching TRBD2. The CDR3 runs to 16 residues. Trimming cost V 1 base and J 1 base; bases outside gene matches: 4. CDR3 bases: TGTGCCAGCAGTTTAGGGCGGGGGGGGATCCAAGAGACCCAGTACTTC. This gives the protein CASSLGRGGIQETQYF.

This chain connects TRBV7-9 to TRBJ2-3, with D unresolved. The CDR3 is made up of 18 amino acids. Trimming shortened V by 3 bases and J by 0 bases, and 19 bases separated the two germline ends. CDR1 is SEHNR, CDR2 FQNEAQ, per germline (reference sequence). CDR3 residues: CASSLNPLLETSTDTQYF. The CDR3 DNA sequence: TGTGCCAGCAGCTTGAACCCGCTATTAGAGACTAGCACAGATACGCAGTATTTT.

As concerns this clonotype: The germline gene is not matched at one end of the junction; a read error may be the cause. The chain carries TRBV6-4 and TRBJ2-3; 9 bases are shared with TRBD2. Looked up from germline, CDR1 is MRHNA and CDR2 is SNTAGT. This CDR3 comprises 16 residues. The CDR3 protein is CVSSVSVAGATDTQYF. In DNA form, the CDR3 reads TGTGTGAGCAGTGTCTCAGTAGCGGGGGCCACAGACACGCAGTATTTT.

The chain recombines TRBV27 with TRBJ2-3; D uncertain. The germline CDR1 and CDR2 sequences are MNHEY and SMNVEV (reference sequence). V lost 3 bases to trimming and J lost 10 bases, with 8 bases between them. The CDR3 has 11 residues. The CDR3 loop reads CASSFASAQYF. CDR3 nucleotide sequence: TGTGCCAGCAGTTTTGCCTCCGCGCAGTATTTT.

The chain carries TRBV12-3 or TRBV12-4 and TRBJ2-2; 7 positions match TRBD2. This CDR3 region has 15 residues. The V and J ends lost 6 bases and 0 bases, in that order; junction bases with no gene match: 4. CDR3 in DNA: TGTGCCAGCAGCTGGGGGGGGGCGAACACCGGGGAGCTGTTTTTT. Its translation is CASSWGGANTGELFF.

This clonotype was observed a few times. At one end, the junction sequence differs from germline, possibly due to a read error. For the CDR3, the DNA is TGTGCCAGCAGCCAAACTAGCGGGGGAGGGAATGAGCAGTTCTTC. This codes for CASSQTSGGGNEQFF. This chain links TRBV4-1 with TRBJ2-1, with TRBD2 identical over 11 bases. Germline CDR1 is MGHRA and CDR2 is YSYEKL. This CDR3 region has 15 residues.